These 27 T cell receptor beta chains originate from one sample sequenced in a study of molecular identifiers for immune sequencing clone quantification (dated by TCRdb to between 2017 and 2018). The library was generated by PCR. Reads for this sample came from an Illumina HiSeq 4000. TCRdb applied fastp at Q25 and MiXCR to the public reads, then kept only in-frame beta chains. Every distinct CDR3 protein forms one entry, paired with its most common genes and DNA. This sample is represented by approximately 670,000 distinct CDR3 sequences; just under 20% of them were singletons. About 0.9% of the sample is taken by the ten largest. The sample taken for sequencing was naive CD8+ T cells from blood, with Jurkat cell RNA spiked in. The intended sense of this specimen's cell subset or site label: FACS-sorted CD8+CD4-CCR7+CD45RA+ naive T cells. The receptors come from a human donor in good health. Some libraries in this study had Jurkat cell RNA spiked in.

This clonotype was counted at least ten times. The V call is TRBV5-1, the J call TRBJ1-1, with a possible D match to TRBD1 (5 bases). V lost 4 bases, J lost 0 bases, and 10 bases lay in between. In germline, CDR1 is SGHRS, CDR2 YFSETQ. The length of the CDR3 is 14 residues. The CDR3 here is CASSPDIMNTEAFF. The CDR3 region has the DNA TGCGCCAGCAGCCCGGACATAATGAACACTGAAGCTTTCTTT.

This clonotype was seen just once. Just one base apart from a much larger clone, this may be a read error. V gene TRBV3-1 combines with J gene TRBJ2-5, with D possibly being TRBD1 (6 bases). CDR3 length equals 17 residues. Germline V gives CDR1 LGHDT, CDR2 YNNKEL (reference sequence). The CDR3 coding sequence is TGTGCCGGCAGCCAAGATCGGTACAGGGTTTCTCAAGAGACCCAGTACTTC. Translated: CAGSQDRYRVSQETQYF.

At least ten counts were recorded for this clonotype. The chain recombines TRBV19 with TRBJ2-2, with 7 bases fitting TRBD1. V was pared by 5 bases and J by 3 bases, with 18 bases of the junction left unmatched. The CDR3 has 19 residues. Germline V gene data show CDR1 as LNHDA and CDR2 as SQIVND (reference sequence). The CDR3 region is CASSSYRGSSPRDTGELFF. The CDR3, as DNA: TGTGCCAGTAGTTCCTACAGGGGATCGTCTCCTAGGGACACCGGGGAGCTGTTTTTT.

This clonotype appeared a few times. This chain joins TRBV5-6 and TRBJ2-2; D may correspond to TRBD1 or TRBD2 (6 bases each). CDR3 length equals 17 residues. V dropped 4 bases and J dropped 4 bases, with 20 bases sitting between them. Looked up from germline, CDR1 is SGHDT and CDR2 is YYEEEE. The CDR3 reads CASSPNLEGGPTGELFF. As DNA, the CDR3 is TGTGCCAGCAGCCCGAACCTTGAGGGGGGCCCCACCGGGGAGCTGTTTTTT. The full variable domain, rest sourced from reference TRBV5-6 and TRBJ2-2, is DAGVTQSPTHLIKTRGQQVTLRCSPKSGHDTVSWYQQALGQGPQFIFQYYEEEERQRGNFPDRFSGHQFPNYSSELNVNALLLGDSALYLCASSPNLEGGPTGELFFGEGSRLTVL.

This clonotype was seen many times. The CDR3 sequence is CASSLVGTEVGGEKLFF. CDR3 nucleotides: TGTGCCAGCAGCTTAGTCGGGACGGAGGTCGGAGGGGAAAAACTGTTTTTT. The V and J genes are TRBV7-9 and TRBJ1-4; D perhaps matches TRBD1 (5 bases). This CDR3 has 17 amino acids. Germline loops: CDR1 SEHNR, CDR2 FQNEAQ (reference sequence). V lost 1 base to trimming and J lost 8 bases, with 20 bases between them.

The chain has TRBV13 and TRBJ2-1, with 10 bases identical to TRBD1. The junction had 5 bases not matched to a gene; V was cut back by 1 base and J by 2 bases. CDR1 is PRHDT and CDR2 is FYEKMQ in the germline V gene (reference sequence). CDR3 length equals 17 residues. The chain's CDR3 is CASSLEGTGETYNEQFF. The CDR3 nucleotides read TGTGCCAGCAGCTTAGAAGGGACAGGGGAGACCTACAATGAGCAGTTCTTC.

The sample holds many counts of this clonotype. V and J are TRBV7-6 and TRBJ2-5, with D possibly matching TRBD2 (6 bases). Germline CDR1 reads SGHVS; CDR2 reads FNYEAQ. Trimming cost V 1 base and J 2 bases, with 23 bases left between them. The CDR3 covers 19 residues. The CDR3 reads CASSLEAIGEAGTQETQYF. DNA of the CDR3: TGTGCCAGCAGCTTAGAAGCTATCGGTGAAGCCGGGACTCAAGAGACCCAGTACTTC.

As for this clonotype: The CDR3 does not close with the conserved phenylalanine or tryptophan, likely indicating a read error. This chain connects TRBV7-9 to TRBJ2-7; TRBD1 matches at 12 bases. After removal of 4 bases from V and 5 bases from J, the junction contained 3 bases not matched to a gene. The CDR3 contains 14 residues. Germline V gene sequence: CDR1 SEHNR, CDR2 FQNEAQ (reference sequence). The CDR3 region is CASSSGTGGDEQYL. The CDR3 DNA follows: TGTGCCAGCAGCTCAGGGACAGGGGGCGACGAGCAGTACCTC.

This clonotype was seen at least ten times. The chain recombines TRBV29-1 with TRBJ2-2; perhaps TRBD2 as D (5 bases). The germline V gene has CDR1 SQVTM and CDR2 ANQGSEA. The V end was cut by 4 bases, the J end by 1 base, with 10 bases between. CDR3 length equals 14 residues. CDR3 DNA sequence: TGCAGCGTTGTTTGGAGGCAGAACACCGGGGAGCTGTTTTTT. It yields the protein CSVVWRQNTGELFF.

This clonotype was seen repeatedly, ten times or more. This chain links TRBV11-2 with TRBJ2-7, with D tentatively TRBD1 or TRBD2 (5 bases each). Trimming removed 5 bases at V and 5 bases at J, with 19 bases between. Germline lookup yields CDR1 SGHAT and CDR2 FQNNGV. This CDR3 comprises 15 residues. CDR3 sequence: CASSDAQDRLHEQYF. The CDR3, as DNA: TGTGCCAGCAGCGATGCGCAAGACAGACTACACGAGCAGTACTTC.

This clonotype turned up a few times. The chain joins TRBV27 to TRBJ2-3; D remains ambiguous. V lost 5 bases to trimming and J lost 8 bases, with 11 bases between them. CDR1 MNHEY and CDR2 SMNVEV come from the germline V gene (reference sequence). CDR3 size: 12 residues. The CDR3 loop reads CASSGPGSTQYF. The CDR3 DNA sequence: TGTGCCAGCAGTGGGCCCGGCAGTACGCAGTATTTT.

Only a few counts were recorded for this clonotype. The chain has TRBV23-1 and TRBJ1-2; D unresolved. TRBV23-1 is an open reading frame, and its role is uncertain. V shed 7 bases and J shed 2 bases, with 8 bases lying between them. CDR3 size: 12 residues. CDR3 sequence (DNA): TGCGCCAGCACCCGACTGAACTATGGCTACACCTTC. This codes for CASTRLNYGYTF.

This clonotype was observed a handful of times. The chain carries TRBV27 and TRBJ2-7; D unclear. Germline V gene data show CDR1 as MNHEY and CDR2 as SMNVEV (reference sequence). The V and J ends lost 4 bases and 1 base respectively, with 11 bases between them. This CDR3 is built from 14 residues. The chain's CDR3 is CASSSRQVSYEQYF. CDR3 in DNA: TGTGCCAGCAGTTCCCGACAAGTTTCCTACGAGCAGTACTTC.

This clonotype was observed at least ten times. This chain uses TRBV21-1 with TRBJ2-4; TRBD1, the table's D call, was not compared with the DNA. TRBV21-1 constitutes a pseudogene. The CDR3 spans 15 residues. The CDR3 region has the DNA TGTGCCAGCAGCAAAACTGGGACAGCTTTTCGAATTCAGTACTTC. Encoded protein: CASSKTGTAFRIQYF.

This clonotype was detected ten times or more. CDR3 sequence (DNA): TGCGCCAGCAGCCCACAGGGTCAGGTCGTGTATTCCTACAATGAGCAGTTCTTC. As protein: CASSPQGQVVYSYNEQFF. The chain joins TRBV4-3 to TRBJ2-1; the D gene is possibly TRBD1 (6 bases). With 4 bases removed from V and 1 base from J, the gap between germline ends came to 20 bases. Per germline, CDR1 LGHNA and CDR2 YSLEER. The CDR3 runs 18 residues.

This clonotype was seen a handful of times. The chain is built from TRBV19 and TRBJ1-1, with D unclear. The CDR3 spans 13 residues. In germline, CDR1 is LNHDA, CDR2 SQIVND (reference sequence). With 3 bases removed from V and 4 bases from J, the gap between germline ends came to 9 bases. The CDR3 reads CASSILGATEAFF. CDR3 sequence (DNA): TGTGCCAGTAGTATTTTAGGAGCCACTGAAGCTTTCTTT. Based on the CDR3 plus reference TRBV19 and TRBJ1-1, the full variable domain is DGGITQSPKYLFRKEGQNVTLSCEQNLNHDAMYWYRQDPGQGLRLIYYSQIVNDFQKGDIAEGYSVSREKKESFPLTVTSAQKNPTAFYLCASSILGATEAFFGQGTRLTVV.

This clonotype was counted at least ten times. This chain links TRBV30 with TRBJ1-1; D gene uncertain. This CDR3 comprises 13 residues. V was pared by 2 bases and J by 8 bases, with 15 bases between. Germline CDR1 and CDR2: GTSNPN and SVGIG (reference sequence). CDR3 coding DNA: TGTGCCTGGAGTCTTACCCGGTCTCAAGAAGCTTTCTTT. It codes for CAWSLTRSQEAFF.

This chain uses TRBV6-1 with TRBJ2-7; D remains unclear. Germline V gene data show CDR1 as MNHNS and CDR2 as SASEGT. This CDR3 is 13 amino acids long. With 6 bases removed from V and 1 base from J, the gap between germline ends came to 10 bases. CDR3 amino acids: CASRLDGSYEQYF. The CDR3 nucleotides are TGTGCCAGCAGACTGGACGGGTCCTACGAGCAGTACTTC.

This clonotype has at least ten counts. The chain carries TRBV6-5 and TRBJ1-1; 7 bases match TRBD1. V shed 5 bases and J 5 bases; nucleotides not matched to a gene: 17. The germline gives CDR1 MNHEY, CDR2 SVGAGI. This CDR3 spans 17 amino acids. CDR3 DNA: TGTGCCAGCAGTCCTAGAACAGGGGCCCTCGCTTTAACTGAAGCTTTCTTT. Translating gives CASSPRTGALALTEAFF.

This clonotype has only a few counts. CDR3 sequence: CASSLDVGVSDEQYF. In nucleotides, the CDR3 is TGTGCCAGCAGCTTGGATGTCGGGGTCTCCGATGAGCAGTACTTC. The chain carries TRBV5-6 and TRBJ2-7; possible D gene TRBD2, 5 bases. This CDR3 is built from 15 residues. CDR1 is SGHDT, CDR2 YYEEEE, per germline. V lost 0 bases to trimming and J lost 7 bases, with 17 bases between them.

This clonotype was seen at least ten times. The chain has TRBV4-3 and TRBJ2-2; unclear D gene. Germline lookup yields CDR1 LGHNA and CDR2 YSLEER. V was cut by 0 bases and J by 4 bases, with 9 bases left in between. This CDR3 spans 15 amino acids. CDR3 sequence reads: CASSQDTHFTGELFF. CDR3 nucleotide sequence: TGCGCCAGCAGCCAAGACACACATTTCACCGGGGAGCTGTTTTTT.

There are many counts of this clonotype. This rearrangement joins TRBV5-1 to TRBJ2-7; D not certain. This CDR3 contains 13 residues. From germline, CDR1 is SGHRS and CDR2 YFSETQ. Trimming cost V 4 bases and J 4 bases, with 12 bases left between them. In DNA, the CDR3 is TGCGCCAGCAGCGCTGGACCGCTATACGAGCAGTACTTC. Translation: CASSAGPLYEQYF.

On this clonotype itself: This may be a read error, as it is one base from a much larger clone. In nucleotides, the CDR3 is TGCAGTGCCCGGAGACTAGCGGGGGGCCCCGGCTACGAGCAGTACTTC. Amino acids: CSARRLAGGPGYEQYF. This chain joins TRBV20-1 and TRBJ2-7; 13 nucleotides align to TRBD2. The J segment lost 3 bases and the V segment lost 6 bases, leaving 11 bases of the junction unmatched. The CDR3 length is 16 residues. Germline assignment: CDR1 DFQATT and CDR2 SNEGSKA (reference sequence).

This clonotype was found many times. The chain has TRBV30 and TRBJ2-1; 9 nucleotides agree with TRBD2. V gave up 5 bases and J gave up 4 bases; unmatched junction bases: 3. The CDR3 is 13 amino acids. Germline CDR1 is GTSNPN and CDR2 is SVGIG (reference sequence). The CDR3 spells CAWWAGGYNEQFF. CDR3 nucleotides: TGTGCCTGGTGGGCGGGGGGGTACAATGAGCAGTTCTTC.

This clonotype occurred many times. This rearrangement joins TRBV2 to TRBJ2-7; either TRBD1 or TRBD2 may fit D (5 bases each). Deletions cut 7 bases from V and 2 bases from J, with 12 bases between. Per germline, CDR1 SNHLY and CDR2 FYNNEI. The CDR3 covers 13 residues. In DNA form, the CDR3 reads TGTGCCAGCACCGGGGACGGAGCCTACGAGCAGTACTTC. Amino acids: CASTGDGAYEQYF.

The sample holds many counts of this clonotype. The chain combines TRBV7-8 with TRBJ1-5, with a tentative D call TRBD1 (6 bases). Germline values: CDR1 SGHVS, CDR2 FQNEAQ. V was pared by 7 bases and J by 0 bases, with 13 bases between. This CDR3 has 15 residues. This CDR3 reads CASNPSGDSNQPQHF. The CDR3 DNA reads as TGTGCCAGCAACCCTTCAGGGGATAGCAATCAGCCCCAGCATTTT. Full variable domain (outside the CDR3, taken from reference TRBV7-8 and TRBJ1-5): GAGVSQSPRYKVAKRGQDVALRCDPISGHVSLFWYQQALGQGPEFLTYFQNEAQLDKSGLPSDRFFAERPEGSVSTLKIQRTQQEDSAVYLCASNPSGDSNQPQHFGDGTRLSIL.

Worth noting for this clonotype: Just one base apart from a much larger clone, this may be a read error. V usage is TRBV4-1 and J usage is TRBJ2-3; the match to TRBD2 covers 8 bases. The CDR3 loop spans 17 amino acids. CDR1 is MGHRA and CDR2 is YSYEKL in the germline V gene. V lost 4 bases and J lost 4; bases outside the gene matches: 13. For the CDR3, the DNA is TGCGCCAGCAGCCTGCTACCAGCGGGGGACCACTCAGATACGCAGTATTTT. It specifies CASSLLPAGDHSDTQYF.